This entry features one TCR beta chain sequence. At one end the junction does not follow the germline gene, possibly because of a read error. It was with a sample-barcoded 5' primer and a J-beta primer mix that a second PCR of about 6 to 12 cycles was run. TCRdb independently ran MiXCR on the 5' RACE reads; one entry per CDR3 protein. Among about 1 million distinct CDR3 sequences listed, 20% to 25% were seen once. This sample is drawn from a study of blood T cells in healthy people across ages. Germline-derived CDR1 and CDR2 are MNHEY and SVGAGI. This CDR3 has 12 residues. Isolated per sample were at least 6 million PBMCs. The same specimen was also included in a second study, on T cells of mothers and their children. From that second work: Slightly higher overlap, not significant, was seen in related mother-child pairs than in unrelated pairs. Clones that were microchimeric and persistent were not detected among T cells.

The sequence came from a girl aged 2 to 10 in good health. The rearrangement joins TRBV6-5 to TRBJ1-2, with D hard to call. Specimen: blood. The CDR3 region is CASSPDSYDYTF. The CDR3 DNA reads TGTGCCAGCAGCCCCGATTCCTATGACTACACCTTC.